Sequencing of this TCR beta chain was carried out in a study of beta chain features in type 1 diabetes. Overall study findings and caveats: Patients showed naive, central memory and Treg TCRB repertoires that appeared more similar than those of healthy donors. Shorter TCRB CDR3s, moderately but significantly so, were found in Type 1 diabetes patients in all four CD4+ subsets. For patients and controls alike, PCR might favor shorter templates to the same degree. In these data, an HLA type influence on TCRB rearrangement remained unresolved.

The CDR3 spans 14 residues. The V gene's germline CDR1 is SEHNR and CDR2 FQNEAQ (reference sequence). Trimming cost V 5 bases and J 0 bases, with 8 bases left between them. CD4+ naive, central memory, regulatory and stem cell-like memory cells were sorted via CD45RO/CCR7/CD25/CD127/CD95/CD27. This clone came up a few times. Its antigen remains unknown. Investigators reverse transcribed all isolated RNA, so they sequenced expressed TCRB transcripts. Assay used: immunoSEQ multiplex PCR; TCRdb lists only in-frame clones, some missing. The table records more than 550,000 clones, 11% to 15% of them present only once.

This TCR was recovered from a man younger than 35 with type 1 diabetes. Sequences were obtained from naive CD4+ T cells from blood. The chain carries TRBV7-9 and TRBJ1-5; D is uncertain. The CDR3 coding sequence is TGTGCCAGCAGCGTCCAGTCTAGCAATCAGCCCCAGCATTTT. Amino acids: CASSVQSSNQPQHF. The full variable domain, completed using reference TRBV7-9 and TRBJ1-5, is DTGVSQNPRHKITKRGQNVTFRCDPISEHNRLYWYRQTLGQGPEFLTYFQNEAQLEKSRLLSDRFSAERPKGSFSTLEIQRTEQGDSAMYLCASSVQSSNQPQHFGDGTRLSIL.